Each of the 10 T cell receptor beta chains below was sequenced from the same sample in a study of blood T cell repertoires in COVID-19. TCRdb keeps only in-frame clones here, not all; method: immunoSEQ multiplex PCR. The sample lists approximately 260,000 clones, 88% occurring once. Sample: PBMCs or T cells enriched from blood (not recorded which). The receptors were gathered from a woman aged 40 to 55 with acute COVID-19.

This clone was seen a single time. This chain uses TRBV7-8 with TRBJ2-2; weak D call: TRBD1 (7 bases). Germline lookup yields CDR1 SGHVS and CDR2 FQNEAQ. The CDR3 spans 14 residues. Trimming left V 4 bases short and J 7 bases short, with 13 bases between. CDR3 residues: CASSWRGLGGELFF. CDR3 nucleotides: TGTGCCAGCAGCTGGAGGGGGCTGGGCGGGGAGCTGTTTTTT.

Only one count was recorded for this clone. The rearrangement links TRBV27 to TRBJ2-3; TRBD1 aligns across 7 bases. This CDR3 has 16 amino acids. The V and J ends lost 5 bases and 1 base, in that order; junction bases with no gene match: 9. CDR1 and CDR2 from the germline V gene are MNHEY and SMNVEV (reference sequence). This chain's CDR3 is CASSPSDRVGTDTQYF. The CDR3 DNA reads TGTGCCAGCAGTCCAAGCGACAGGGTAGGCACAGATACGCAGTATTTT.

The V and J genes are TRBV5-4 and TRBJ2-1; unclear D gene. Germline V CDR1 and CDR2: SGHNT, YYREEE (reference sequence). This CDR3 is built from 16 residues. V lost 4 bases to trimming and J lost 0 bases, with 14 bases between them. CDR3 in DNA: TGTGCCAGCAGCCTAGAAGTGTCCCGCTCCTACAATGAGCAGTTCTTC. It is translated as CASSLEVSRSYNEQFF.

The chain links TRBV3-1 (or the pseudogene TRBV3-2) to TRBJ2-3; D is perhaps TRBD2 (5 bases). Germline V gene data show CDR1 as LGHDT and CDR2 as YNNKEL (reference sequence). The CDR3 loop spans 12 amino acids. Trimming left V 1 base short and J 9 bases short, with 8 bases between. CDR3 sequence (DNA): TGTGCCAGCAGCCAAGCGGCGGGCACGCAGTATTTT. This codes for CASSQAAGTQYF.

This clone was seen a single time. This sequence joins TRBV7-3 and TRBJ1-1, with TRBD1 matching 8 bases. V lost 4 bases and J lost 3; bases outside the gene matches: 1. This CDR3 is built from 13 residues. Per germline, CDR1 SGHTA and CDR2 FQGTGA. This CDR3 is CASSSQGDTEAFF. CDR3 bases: TGTGCCAGCAGCTCACAGGGGGACACTGAAGCTTTCTTT. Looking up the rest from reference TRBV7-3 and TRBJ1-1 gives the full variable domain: GAGVSQTPSNKVTEKGKYVELRCDPISGHTALYWYRQSLGQGPEFLIYFQGTGAADDSGLPNDRFFAVRPEGSVSTLKIQRTERGDSAVYLCASSSQGDTEAFFGQGTRLTVV.

DNA of the CDR3: TGTGCCAGCAACGGACAGGGGGGAACCTACGAGCAGTACTTC. Amino acids: CASNGQGGTYEQYF. The J gene is TRBJ2-7, the V gene TRBV6-5, with 10 nucleotides matching TRBD1. The ends lost 7 bases at V and 2 bases at J; junction bases unmatched: 5. This CDR3 spans 14 amino acids. Germline values: CDR1 MNHEY, CDR2 SVGAGI.

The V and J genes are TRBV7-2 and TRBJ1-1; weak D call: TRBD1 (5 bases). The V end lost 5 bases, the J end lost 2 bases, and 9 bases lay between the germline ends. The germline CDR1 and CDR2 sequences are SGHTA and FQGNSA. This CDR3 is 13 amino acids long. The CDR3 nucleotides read TGTGCCAGCAGCGCGGACATAAACACTGAAGCTTTCTTT. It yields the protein CASSADINTEAFF.

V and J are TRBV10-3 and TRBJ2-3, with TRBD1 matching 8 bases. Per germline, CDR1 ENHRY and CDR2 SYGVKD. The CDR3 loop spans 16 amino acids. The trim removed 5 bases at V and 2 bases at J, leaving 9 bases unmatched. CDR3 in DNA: TGTGCCATCAGTCGTGAACAGGGGGTCAACACAGATACGCAGTATTTT. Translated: CAISREQGVNTDTQYF.

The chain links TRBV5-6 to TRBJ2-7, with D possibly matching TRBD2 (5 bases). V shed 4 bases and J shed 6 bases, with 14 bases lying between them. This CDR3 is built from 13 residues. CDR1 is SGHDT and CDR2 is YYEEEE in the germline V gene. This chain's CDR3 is CASSLVVGGEQYV. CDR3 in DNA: TGTGCCAGCAGCCTGGTTGTTGGAGGCGAGCAGTACGTC.

CDR3 in DNA: TGTGCCAGCACCCAAGATCGGGACACTCGGGAGTTCTTC. This gives the protein CASTQDRDTREFF. This chain connects TRBV2 to TRBJ2-1; D possibly corresponds to TRBD1 (6 bases). V was trimmed by 7 bases and J by 14 bases, leaving 21 bases between them. Per germline, CDR1 SNHLY and CDR2 FYNNEI. The CDR3 covers 13 residues.